This T cell receptor beta chain was sequenced during a study of identical twins. Each CDR3 protein is one row after TCRdb ran MiXCR on the 5' RACE reads. This table holds about 200,000 distinct CDR3 sequences, about 7.5% found once. The V gene lost 0 bases and the J gene lost 6 bases, with 12 bases spanning the gap. The CDR3 extends over 14 amino acids. Germline CDR1 and CDR2: MNHEY and SVGEGT. These records were also assigned to another study, of yellow fever vaccine responses in identical twins. That publication notes: Reportedly, twins showed a vaccine T cell response that looked partly convergent and partly personalized.

The clonotype comes from a woman in her late teens or twenties in good health. The J gene is TRBJ2-7, the V gene TRBV6-2 or TRBV6-3; D may be TRBD1 (5 bases). Material: memory (CD45RO+) T cells sorted from blood. CDR3 DNA: TGTGCCAGCAGTTACTCGAGTGACAGAGGCGAGCAGTACTTC. It codes for CASSYSSDRGEQYF.